Included here is one TCR beta chain sequence, with context. Its specificity is unknown. These data are taken from a study of shared clonotypes between healthy human individuals. The study's findings and limits: Larger estimated richness was generally recorded for naive subsets relative to memory subsets. A reduction in generation probabilities was seen for non-shared clonotypes relative to those shared by all four donors. Four donors held about 4.5% of naive CD4 clonotypes in common.

The protocol was immunoSEQ multiplex PCR, while the TCRdb copy is restricted to in-frame clones and leaves out a portion. In the table there are fewer than 400,000 clones, roughly 70% of which are singletons. CD4+ cells yielded CD45RA+ naive and CD45RA-negative memory subsets. The receptor was derived from a young man in good health. Material: memory CD4+ T cells sorted from blood. Subset meaning: CD45RA-negative fraction.

The CDR3 spells CASMWRADTGELFF. The CDR3 region has the DNA TGTGCCAGCATGTGGAGGGCGGACACCGGGGAGCTGTTTTTT. The chain joins TRBV19 to TRBJ2-2; D perhaps matches TRBD2 (6 bases). The ends were cut back, 9 bases at V and 3 bases at J, with 14 bases in the middle. Germline loops: CDR1 LNHDA, CDR2 SQIVND (reference sequence). The CDR3 is 14 amino acids.